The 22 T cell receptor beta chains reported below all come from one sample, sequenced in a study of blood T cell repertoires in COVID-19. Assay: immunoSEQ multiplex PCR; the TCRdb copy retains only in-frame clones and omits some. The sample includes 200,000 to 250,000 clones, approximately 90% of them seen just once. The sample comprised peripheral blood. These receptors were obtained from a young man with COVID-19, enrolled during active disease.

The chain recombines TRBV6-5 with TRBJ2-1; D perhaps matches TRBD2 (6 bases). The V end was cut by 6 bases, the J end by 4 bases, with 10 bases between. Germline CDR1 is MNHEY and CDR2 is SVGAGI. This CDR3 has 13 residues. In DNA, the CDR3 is TGTGCCAGCAGCTGGGACTCATACAATGAGCAGTTCTTC. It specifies CASSWDSYNEQFF.

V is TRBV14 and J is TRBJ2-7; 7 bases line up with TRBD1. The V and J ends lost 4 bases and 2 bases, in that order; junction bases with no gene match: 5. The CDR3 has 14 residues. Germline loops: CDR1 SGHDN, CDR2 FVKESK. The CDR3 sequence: CASSLTGDPYEQYF. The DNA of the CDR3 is TGTGCCAGCAGCCTTACAGGGGACCCCTACGAGCAGTACTTC.

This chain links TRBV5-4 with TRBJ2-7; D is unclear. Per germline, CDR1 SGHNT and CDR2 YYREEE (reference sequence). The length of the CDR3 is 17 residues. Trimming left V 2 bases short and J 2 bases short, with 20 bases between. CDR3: CASSFSFLASGPYEQYF. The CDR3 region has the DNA TGTGCCAGCAGCTTTTCGTTTTTGGCCTCTGGGCCCTACGAGCAGTACTTC. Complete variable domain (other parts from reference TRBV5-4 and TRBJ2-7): ETGVTQSPTHLIKTRGQQVTLRCSSQSGHNTVSWYQQALGQGPQFIFQYYREEENGRGNFPPRFSGLQFPNYSSELNVNALELDDSALYLCASSFSFLASGPYEQYFGPGTRLTVT.

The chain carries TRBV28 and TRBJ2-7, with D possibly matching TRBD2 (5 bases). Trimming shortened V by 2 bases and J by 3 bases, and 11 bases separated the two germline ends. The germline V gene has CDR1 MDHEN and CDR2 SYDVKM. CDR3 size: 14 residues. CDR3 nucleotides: TGTGCCAGCAGTTTACTGACGGGAATCTACGAGCAGTACTTC. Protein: CASSLLTGIYEQYF.

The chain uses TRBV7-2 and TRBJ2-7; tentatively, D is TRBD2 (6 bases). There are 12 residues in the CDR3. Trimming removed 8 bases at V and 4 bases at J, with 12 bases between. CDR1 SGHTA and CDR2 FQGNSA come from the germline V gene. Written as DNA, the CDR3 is TGTGCCAGCCGACGGGAGTCATACGAGCAGTACTTC. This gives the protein CASRRESYEQYF.

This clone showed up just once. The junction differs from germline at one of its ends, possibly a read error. The chain's CDR3 is CASSQREREVFF. The CDR3 DNA reads as TGTGCCAGCAGCCAAAGGGAGCGGGAGGTGTTTTTT. The rearrangement links TRBV3-1 (or the pseudogene TRBV3-2) to TRBJ2-2; 9 bases are a match to TRBD2. In germline, CDR1 is LGHDT, CDR2 YNNKEL (reference sequence). This CDR3 has 12 residues.

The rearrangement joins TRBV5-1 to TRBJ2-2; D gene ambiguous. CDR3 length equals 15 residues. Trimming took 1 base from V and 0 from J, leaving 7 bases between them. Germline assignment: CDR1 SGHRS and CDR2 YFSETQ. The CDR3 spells CASSLTTANTGELFF. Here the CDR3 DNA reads TGCGCCAGCAGCTTGACAACCGCGAACACCGGGGAGCTGTTTTTT.

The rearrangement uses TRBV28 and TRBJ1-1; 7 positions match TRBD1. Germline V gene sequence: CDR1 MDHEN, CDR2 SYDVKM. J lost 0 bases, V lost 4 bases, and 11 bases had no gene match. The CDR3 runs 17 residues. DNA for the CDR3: TGTGCCAGCAGTTCGGACAGGTCGAAGCTCCTGAACACTGAAGCTTTCTTT. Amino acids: CASSSDRSKLLNTEAFF.

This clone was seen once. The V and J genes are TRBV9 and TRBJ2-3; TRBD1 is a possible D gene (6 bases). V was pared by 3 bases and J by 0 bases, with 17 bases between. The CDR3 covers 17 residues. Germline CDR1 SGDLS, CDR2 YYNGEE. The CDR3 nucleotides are TGTGCCAGCAGCGCCTTGGGGGCGGCTTCTAGCACAGATACGCAGTATTTT. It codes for CASSALGAASSTDTQYF. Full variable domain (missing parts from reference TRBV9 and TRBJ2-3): DSGVTQTPKHLITATGQRVTLRCSPRSGDLSVYWYQQSLDQGLQFLIQYYNGEERAKGNILERFSAQQFPDLHSELNLSSLELGDSALYFCASSALGAASSTDTQYFGPGTRLTVL.

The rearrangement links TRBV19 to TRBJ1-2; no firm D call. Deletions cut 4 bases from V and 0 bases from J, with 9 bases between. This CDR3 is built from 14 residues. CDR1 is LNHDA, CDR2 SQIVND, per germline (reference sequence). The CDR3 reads CASSTDKANYGYTF. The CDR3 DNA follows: TGTGCCAGTAGTACCGACAAAGCTAACTATGGCTACACCTTC.

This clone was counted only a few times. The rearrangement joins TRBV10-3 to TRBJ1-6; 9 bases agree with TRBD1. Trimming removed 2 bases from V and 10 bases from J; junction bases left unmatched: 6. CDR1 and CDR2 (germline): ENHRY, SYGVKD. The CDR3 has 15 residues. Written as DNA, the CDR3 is TGTGCCATCAGTGAGACGGGACAGGGCGGCTCACCCCTCCACTTT. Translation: CAISETGQGGSPLHF.

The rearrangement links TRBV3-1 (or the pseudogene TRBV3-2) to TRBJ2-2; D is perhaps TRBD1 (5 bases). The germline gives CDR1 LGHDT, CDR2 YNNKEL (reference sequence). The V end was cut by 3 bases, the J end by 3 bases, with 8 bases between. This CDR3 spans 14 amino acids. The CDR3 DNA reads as TGTGCCAGCAGCCATGTAGGGGACACCGGGGAGCTGTTTTTT. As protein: CASSHVGDTGELFF.

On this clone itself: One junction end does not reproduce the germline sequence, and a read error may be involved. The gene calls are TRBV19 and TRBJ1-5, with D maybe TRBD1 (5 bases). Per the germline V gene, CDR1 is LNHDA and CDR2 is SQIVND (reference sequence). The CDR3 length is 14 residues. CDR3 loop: CLRGVERGNQPQHF. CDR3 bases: TGCCTGCGGGGGGTGGAGAGGGGCAATCAGCCCCAGCATTTT.

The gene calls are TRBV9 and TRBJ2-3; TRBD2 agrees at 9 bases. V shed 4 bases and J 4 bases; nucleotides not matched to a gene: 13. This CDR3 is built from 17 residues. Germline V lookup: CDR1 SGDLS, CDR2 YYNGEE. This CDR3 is CASSLTPGRGGPDTQYF. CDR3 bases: TGTGCCAGCAGCCTAACACCGGGGCGGGGGGGCCCAGATACGCAGTATTTT.

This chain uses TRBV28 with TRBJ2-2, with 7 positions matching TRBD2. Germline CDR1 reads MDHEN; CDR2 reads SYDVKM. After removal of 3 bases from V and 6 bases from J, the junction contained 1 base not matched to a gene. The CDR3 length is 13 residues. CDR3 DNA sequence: TGTGCCAGCAGTTTGGGGGGGGCCGGGGAGCTGTTTTTT. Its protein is CASSLGGAGELFF.

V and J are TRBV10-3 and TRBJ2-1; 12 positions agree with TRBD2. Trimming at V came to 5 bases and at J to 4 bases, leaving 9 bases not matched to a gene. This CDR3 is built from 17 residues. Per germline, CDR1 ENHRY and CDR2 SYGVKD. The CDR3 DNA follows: TGTGCCATCAGTTTACTAGCGGGGGGCCGTCCTTACAATGAGCAGTTCTTC. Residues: CAISLLAGGRPYNEQFF.

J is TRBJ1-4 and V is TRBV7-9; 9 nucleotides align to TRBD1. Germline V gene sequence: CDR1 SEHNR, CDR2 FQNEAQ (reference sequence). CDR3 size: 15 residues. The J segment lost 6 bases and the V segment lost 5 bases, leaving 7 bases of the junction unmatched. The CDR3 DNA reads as TGTGCCAGCAGCGTAGGCGGGACAGGGTATGAAAAACTGTTTTTT. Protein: CASSVGGTGYEKLFF.

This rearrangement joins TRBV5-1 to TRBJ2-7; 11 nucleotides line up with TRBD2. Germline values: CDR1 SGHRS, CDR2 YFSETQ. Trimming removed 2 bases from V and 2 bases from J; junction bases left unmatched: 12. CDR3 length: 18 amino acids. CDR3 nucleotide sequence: TGCGCCAGCAGCTTCTCCTCGGCTAGCGGGAGGCCTGCCTACGAGCAGTACTTC. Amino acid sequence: CASSFSSASGRPAYEQYF.

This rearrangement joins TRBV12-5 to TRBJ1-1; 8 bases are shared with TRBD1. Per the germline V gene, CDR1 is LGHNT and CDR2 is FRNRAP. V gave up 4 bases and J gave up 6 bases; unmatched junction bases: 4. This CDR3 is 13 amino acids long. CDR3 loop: CASGSDRVAEAFF. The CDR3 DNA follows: TGTGCTAGTGGTTCGGACAGGGTAGCTGAAGCTTTCTTT. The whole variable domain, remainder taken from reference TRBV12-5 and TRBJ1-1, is DARVTQTPRHKVTEMGQEVTMRCQPILGHNTVFWYRQTMMQGLELLAYFRNRAPLDDSGMPKDRFSAEMPDATLATLKIQPSEPRDSAVYFCASGSDRVAEAFFGQGTRLTVV.

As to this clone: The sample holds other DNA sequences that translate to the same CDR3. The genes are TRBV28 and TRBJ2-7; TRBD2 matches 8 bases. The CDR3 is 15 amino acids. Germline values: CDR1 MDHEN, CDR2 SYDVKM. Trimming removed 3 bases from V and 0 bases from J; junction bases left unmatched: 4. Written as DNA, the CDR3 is TGTGCCAGCAGTTTGGCCGGGACTAGCTCCTACGAGCAGTACTTC. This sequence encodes CASSLAGTSSYEQYF.

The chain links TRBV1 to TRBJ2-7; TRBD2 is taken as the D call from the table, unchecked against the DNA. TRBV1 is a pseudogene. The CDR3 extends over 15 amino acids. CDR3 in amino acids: CTSSQGAEDSYEQYF. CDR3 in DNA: TGCACCAGCAGCCAAGGTGCGGAGGACTCCTACGAGCAGTACTTC.

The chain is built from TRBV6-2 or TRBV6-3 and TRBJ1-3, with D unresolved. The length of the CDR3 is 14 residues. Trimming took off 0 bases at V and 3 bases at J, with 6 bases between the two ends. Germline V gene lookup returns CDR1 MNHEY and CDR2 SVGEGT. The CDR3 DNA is TGTGCCAGCAGTTACTCGTCAGGTGGAAACACCATATATTTT. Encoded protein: CASSYSSGGNTIYF.